The clone carrying this TCR beta chain occurred many times. V lost 6 bases to trimming and J lost 7 bases, with 10 bases between them. In germline, CDR1 is MNHEY, CDR2 SVGEGT. The CDR3 is made up of 12 amino acids. From the reads, TCRdb called clonotypes with MiXCR, one entry per CDR3 protein. The sample records 150,000 to 200,000 distinct CDR3 sequences, around 15% being singletons. The data originate from a study of T cell repertoires in cytomegalovirus infection. Study background: Through public TCR beta signatures, both CMV infection and matching HLA type were indicated.

This rearrangement joins TRBV6-2 or TRBV6-3 to TRBJ1-5; D not resolved. This TCR derives from a human donor in good health (CMV status not recorded). Some clones in this sample may be carry-over from other donors' samples. The material sequenced was PBMCs. The CDR3 sequence: CASSRPRQPQHF. The CDR3, as DNA: TGTGCCAGCAGCCGCCCACGGCAGCCCCAGCATTTT.